The TCR beta chain under discussion was sequenced for a study of radiotherapy plus CTLA-4 blockade in lung cancer. Germline CDR1 MNHNS, CDR2 SASEGT. Trimming took off 1 base at V and 4 bases at J, with 13 bases between the two ends. This CDR3 region has 15 residues. Profiling relied on immunoSEQ multiplex PCR, and the TCRdb table lists in-frame clones only, not all of them. The sample has under 65,000 clones; approximately 82% are singletons. The clonotype was recovered from a human donor with non-small cell lung cancer whose response to radiotherapy plus ipilimumab could not be evaluated. The chain employs TRBV6-1 and TRBJ1-1, with a tentative D call TRBD1 (5 bases). The sample in question was peripheral blood, obtained from a patient treated with radiotherapy plus ipilimumab. The chain's CDR3 is CASSEVEGGGTEAFF. In DNA, the CDR3 is TGTGCCAGCAGTGAAGTGGAGGGTGGGGGCACTGAAGCTTTCTTT.